These T cell receptor beta chains were read from a single sample in a study of blood T cells in healthy people across ages. TCRdb fed the 5' RACE reads into MiXCR, producing one record per CDR3 protein. The profile covers about 1.6 million distinct CDR3 sequences, with about 35% appearing a single time and roughly 10% taken by the ten largest. The sequenced sample was blood. These receptor sequences come from a woman younger than 45 in good health. The CDR3 runs from the conserved cysteine through the conserved F or W. The order of the fields is J gene, clone size, D gene, CDR3 length, V gene, CDR3 DNA, CDR3 protein. D genes are given only for firm matches. Clone size, where shown, is once, few, many, or a class for clones that have expanded.

>TRBJ2-3|once|TRBD2|17|TRBV7-9
TGTGCCAGCAGCCAGGGACTACTAGCGGGGTCCACAGATACGCAGTATTTT
CASSQGLLAGSTDTQYF
>TRBJ2-7|few|NA|14|TRBV2
TGTGCCAGCAGTGCCCTGTTCCAGACGCACGAGCAGTACTTC
CASSALFQTHEQYF
>TRBJ2-1|once|NA|18|TRBV20-1
TGCAGTGCTAGAGATAATGGGAAAACAGAGCCCAGGTACAATGAGCAGTTCTTC
CSARDNGKTEPRYNEQFF
>TRBJ1-2|NA|NA|14|TRBV4-1
TGCGCCAGCAGCCCACCGAGCAATCCCTATGGCTACACCTTC
CASSPPSNPYGYTF
>TRBJ2-1|few|NA|11|TRBV29-1
TGCAGCGTGGACATATGCAATGAGCAGTTCTTC
CSVDICNEQFF
>TRBJ2-1|NA|TRBD1|15|TRBV5-4
TGTGCCACCACAGGGGGGCCCCCCTCTTACAATGAGCAGTTCTTC
CATTGGPPSYNEQFF
>TRBJ2-5|few|NA|14|TRBV3-1
TGTGCCAGCAGCCAAGATAGGGTAAGAGAGACCCAGTACTTC
CASSQDRVRETQYF
>TRBJ2-3|NA|NA|13|TRBV19
TGTACCAGTAGTATAGGAACACCAGATACGCAGTATTTT
CTSSIGTPDTQYF
>TRBJ2-5|few|TRBD2|16|TRBV5-4
TGTGCCAGCAGCTGGAGACTAGCGGGGGGACAAGAGACCCAGTACTTC
CASSWRLAGGQETQYF
>TRBJ1-1|once|TRBD1|17|TRBV27
TGTGCCAGCAGCCACTCTATGGGGGACAGGGGGCTCACTGGAGCTTTCTTT
CASSHSMGDRGLTGAFF
>TRBJ2-6|NA|NA|17|TRBV27
TGTGCCAGCAGATCCTCCAGAGCGGCGTCTGGGGCCAACGTCCTGACTTTC
CASRSSRAASGANVLTF
>TRBJ1-5|NA|NA|13|TRBV7-9
TGTGCCAGCAACTTAGGGGGTCGTCAGCCCCAGCATTTT
CASNLGGRQPQHF
>TRBJ2-1|NA|NA|17|TRBV27
TGTGCCAGCAGTTTGCGACGACTGGGTGGAGGCTACAATGAGCAGTTCTTC
CASSLRRLGGGYNEQFF
>TRBJ2-5|many|TRBD2|16|TRBV7-2
TGTGCCAGCAGCCCCCGACTAGCGGGGGGCCAAGAGACCCAGTACTTC
CASSPRLAGGQETQYF
>TRBJ1-2|NA|NA|12|TRBV2
TGTGCCAGCAGCCGAACGGCCAAAGGCTACACCTTC
CASSRTAKGYTF
>TRBJ1-2|few|NA|13|TRBV7-2
TGTGCCAGCGCCCTGCGGGGTAACTATGGCTACACCTTC
CASALRGNYGYTF
>TRBJ2-7|few|TRBD1|14|TRBV10-3
TGTGCCATCAGCGGGGACAGCGACTCCTACGAGCAGTACTTC
CAISGDSDSYEQYF
>TRBJ2-1|NA|TRBD2|17|TRBV6-1
TGTGCCAGCAGTGATGGGCGGGGGGGGCCCACCTACAATGAGCAGTTCTTC
CASSDGRGGPTYNEQFF
>TRBJ2-7|few|NA|14|TRBV5-6
TGTGCCAGCAGCCCACCTGGACACTCCTACGAGCAGTACTTC
CASSPPGHSYEQYF
>TRBJ2-7|NA|NA|15|TRBV11-2
TGTGCCAGCAGCTTTGGGCGAGGGGTTTCCTACGAGCAGTACTTC
CASSFGRGVSYEQYF
>TRBJ1-2|NA|NA|12|TRBV20-1
TGCAGTGCTCCTTCCGGGGGAAATGGCTACACCTTC
CSAPSGGNGYTF
>TRBJ1-2|few|NA|15|TRBV27
TGTGCCAGCAGTTCTCACAGGTCTGACCTCTATGGCTACACCTTC
CASSSHRSDLYGYTF
>TRBJ2-1|few|NA|14|TRBV11-2
TGTGCCAGCAGCTTAGATATGGTGAGCCGGAGGGAGTTCTTC
CASSLDMVSRREFF
>TRBJ2-7|NA|TRBD2|17|TRBV27
TGTGCCAGCAGAAAGGAGGGACTAGCGAATTTCTACAATGAGCAGTACTTC
CASRKEGLANFYNEQYF
>TRBJ1-1|NA|TRBD1|15|TRBV6-1
TGTGCCAGCACTCCGGGGAGACAGGGAGGGTTGAAAGCTTTCTTT
CASTPGRQGGLKAFF
>TRBJ1-1|NA|NA|13|TRBV27
TGTGCCAGCAGGATCGACAGGAACACTGAAGCTTTCTTT
CASRIDRNTEAFF
>TRBJ1-5|NA|NA|15|TRBV2
TGTGCCAGCAGTGAATTCCACCTTAGCAATCAGCCCCAGCATTTT
CASSEFHLSNQPQHF
>TRBJ2-1|few|TRBD2|16|TRBV12-3/TRBV12-4
TGTGCCAGCAGTTTTGGGACTAGCGGGGGCCGGGGTGAGCAGTTCTTC
CASSFGTSGGRGEQFF
>TRBJ1-6|NA|NA|14|TRBV3-1
TGTGCCAGCACTATAAAAGTGGGGGAGGGTCCCCTCCACTTT
CASTIKVGEGPLHF
>TRBJ2-3|NA|NA|17|TRBV27
TGTGCCAGCATTTCTTACAGGAGCCCCCTAAGCACAGATACGCAGTATTTT
CASISYRSPLSTDTQYF
>TRBJ1-2|once|TRBD1|15|TRBV6-5
TGTGCCAGCAGTTACGTACAGGGGGCTAACTATGGCTACACCTTC
CASSYVQGANYGYTF
>TRBJ1-5|NA|NA|13|TRBV12-3/TRBV12-4
TGTGCCAGCAGTCCCAGTAGGTTTCAGCCCCAGCATTTT
CASSPSRFQPQHF
>TRBJ2-1|few|NA|11|TRBV5-1
TGCGCCAGCAGCTTGGAAGAGGAGCAGTTCTTC
CASSLEEEQFF
>TRBJ2-7|few|NA|13|TRBV6-1
TGTGCCAGCAGTGAAGTACAAGCATACGAGCAGTACTTC
CASSEVQAYEQYF
>TRBJ2-7|NA|TRBD1|15|TRBV10-1
TGCGCCAGCAGTGAGTTCCGGACAGGCTACTACGAGCAGTACTTC
CASSEFRTGYYEQYF
>TRBJ1-1|NA|TRBD1|15|TRBV7-9
TGTGCCAGCAGCGTCAGACAGGGAGGCGACGCTGAAGCTTTCTTT
CASSVRQGGDAEAFF
>TRBJ2-1|few|NA|13|TRBV10-2
TGCGCCAGCAGTGTCGGCGCGTGGAATGAGCAGTTCTTC
CASSVGAWNEQFF
>TRBJ2-3|few|NA|15|TRBV4-1
TGCGCCAGCAGCCAAGAGTTTGGGGTCGGAGATACGCAGTATTTT
CASSQEFGVGDTQYF
>TRBJ2-2|NA|TRBD2|16|TRBV28
TGTGCCAGCAGCCGAAGGGGACTAGGGCGCGCCGGGGAGCTGTTTTTT
CASSRRGLGRAGELFF
>TRBJ2-5|NA|NA|14|TRBV7-6
TGTGCCAGCAGCTCATTCGGGGGCCGGGAGACCCAGTACTTC
CASSSFGGRETQYF
>TRBJ2-1|NA|TRBD2|16|TRBV24-1
TGTGCCACCAGTGGTGTAGCGGGGGGCTCCTACAATGAGCAGTTCTTC
CATSGVAGGSYNEQFF
>TRBJ2-3|NA|NA|12|TRBV12-3/TRBV12-4
TGTGCCAGCAGTTCAGCATTTAGGACGCAGTATTTT
CASSSAFRTQYF
>TRBJ2-7|NA|NA|15|TRBV20-1
TGCAGTGCTAGCCTCGGTTCGGGGGCCCTGCACGAGCAGTACTTC
CSASLGSGALHEQYF
>TRBJ1-4|NA|TRBD1|14|TRBV20-1
TGCAGTGCTAGAGAGGGGACAGGGCATGAAAAACTGTTTTTT
CSAREGTGHEKLFF
>TRBJ2-5|once|NA|16|TRBV15
TGTGCCACCAGCAGTGGAGGGATGTCCCCCCAAGAGACCCAGTACTTC
CATSSGGMSPQETQYF
>TRBJ2-1|NA|TRBD1|13|TRBV6-5
TGTGCCAGCAGCTTGGGACAGGGCCGTGAGCAGTTCTTC
CASSLGQGREQFF
>TRBJ2-3|NA|NA|15|TRBV4-1
TGCGCCAGCAGTCAAGGATTATTGGGCGCAGATACGCAGTATTTT
CASSQGLLGADTQYF
>TRBJ2-3|few|TRBD2|17|TRBV27
TGTGCCAGCAGTCCACGCCTAGCGGGATTGACCACAGATACGCAGTATTTT
CASSPRLAGLTTDTQYF
>TRBJ1-1|NA|TRBD1|13|TRBV2
TGTGCCAGCAGGTGGACAGGGTCGGGGGAGGCTTTCTTT
CASRWTGSGEAFF
>TRBJ2-2|many|NA|14|TRBV6-2/TRBV6-3
TGTGCCAGCACCCCGATATCTAGCGCCGGGGAGCTGTTTTTT
CASTPISSAGELFF
>TRBJ2-1|NA|NA|16|TRBV11-2
TGTGCCAGCAGAAACGTGGCGGGCCGCTCCTACAATGAGCAGTTCTTC
CASRNVAGRSYNEQFF
>TRBJ2-2|NA|NA|14|TRBV5-1
TGCGCCAGCAGCACCGCCGGTGGGACCGGGGAGCTGTTTTTT
CASSTAGGTGELFF
>TRBJ2-3|few|NA|13|TRBV7-3
TGTGCCAGCAGCACATCCTCTAGGGATACGCAGTATTTT
CASSTSSRDTQYF
>TRBJ1-1|NA|TRBD1|18|TRBV6-1
TGTGCCAGCAGTGAAAACGTTTTCCGGACAGGGCTGAACACTGAAGCTTTCTTT
CASSENVFRTGLNTEAFF
>TRBJ1-2|many|NA|14|TRBV29-1
TGCAGCGTTGAAGACGCCCGTGATGGGGGCGGCTACACCTTC
CSVEDARDGGGYTF
>TRBJ2-6|few|NA|15|TRBV18
TGTGCCAGCTCACCAGCTGTTCCTGGGGCCAACGTCCTGACTTTC
CASSPAVPGANVLTF
>TRBJ2-7|few|NA|15|TRBV7-6
TGTGCCAGCAGCTTAGATGTCGGCAGGGGTGGCGAGCAGTACTTC
CASSLDVGRGGEQYF
>TRBJ2-7|few|NA|16|TRBV4-1
TGCGCCAGCAGCCAAGAGCCCGGGGGCGGTCTGTACGAGCAGTACTTC
CASSQEPGGGLYEQYF
>TRBJ1-2|NA|NA|13|TRBV3-1
TGTGCCAGCAGCCGTCAGGAGGGTAGTGGCTACACCTTC
CASSRQEGSGYTF